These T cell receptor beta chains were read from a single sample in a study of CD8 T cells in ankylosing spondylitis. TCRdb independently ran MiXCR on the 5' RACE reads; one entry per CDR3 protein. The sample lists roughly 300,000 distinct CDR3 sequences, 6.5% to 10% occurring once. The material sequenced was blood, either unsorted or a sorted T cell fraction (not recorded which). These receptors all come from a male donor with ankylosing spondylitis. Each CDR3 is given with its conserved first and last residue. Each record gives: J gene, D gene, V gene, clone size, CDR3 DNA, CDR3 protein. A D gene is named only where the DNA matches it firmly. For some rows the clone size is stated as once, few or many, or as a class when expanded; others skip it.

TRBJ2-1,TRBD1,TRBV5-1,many,TGCGCCAGCAGACCGGAGGTGGGGACAGGAACCTACAATGAGCAGTTCTTC,CASRPEVGTGTYNEQFF
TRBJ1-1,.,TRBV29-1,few,TGCAGCGTGGTAGACGGGAGGGGCACTGAAGCTTTCTTT,CSVVDGRGTEAFF
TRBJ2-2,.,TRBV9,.,TGTGCCAGCAGCGAAACACAGGGGACTTTGAACACCGGGGAGCTGTTTTTT,CASSETQGTLNTGELFF
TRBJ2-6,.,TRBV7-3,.,TGTGCCAGCAGCTTAACGACCTCCACCCTGACTTTC,CASSLTTSTLTF
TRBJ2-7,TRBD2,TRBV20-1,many,TGCAGTGCTTGGGGACTAGCGGGAGGCAGGGGCTACGAGCAGTACTTC,CSAWGLAGGRGYEQYF
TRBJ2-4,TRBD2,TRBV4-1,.,TGCGCCAGCAGCCACCAAGGACTAGCGGGAGCCAAAAACATTCAGTACTTC,CASSHQGLAGAKNIQYF
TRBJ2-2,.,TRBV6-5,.,TGTGCCAGCAGTTTCGGTAGCGCGAACACCGGGGAGCTGTTTTTT,CASSFGSANTGELFF
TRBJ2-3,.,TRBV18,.,TGTGCCAGCTCACCACGATCTGGGGATACGCAGTATTTT,CASSPRSGDTQYF
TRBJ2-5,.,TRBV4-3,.,TGCGCCAGCAGCCAAGCGATGGGAGAGACCCAGTACTTC,CASSQAMGETQYF
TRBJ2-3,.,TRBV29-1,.,TGCAGCGTTGAGAGCGATCAGCCAGATACGCAGTATTTT,CSVESDQPDTQYF
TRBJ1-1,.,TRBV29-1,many,TGCACCATTGGGGGGAACACTGAAGCTTTCTTT,CTIGGNTEAFF
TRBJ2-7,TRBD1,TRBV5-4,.,TGTGCCAGCCGGGGACAGCCAGGACCCTCCTACGAGCAGTACTTC,CASRGQPGPSYEQYF
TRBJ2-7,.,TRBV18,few,TGTGCCAGCTCACCGGGACTGCAGACCTACGAGCAGTACTTC,CASSPGLQTYEQYF
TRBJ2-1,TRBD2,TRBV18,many,TGTGCCAGCTCACTTTTTCTAGCGGGAGGTCCCCACAATGAGCAGTTCTTC,CASSLFLAGGPHNEQFF
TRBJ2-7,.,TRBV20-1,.,TGCAGTGCCGAAACCCCCTACGAGCAGTACTTC,CSAETPYEQYF
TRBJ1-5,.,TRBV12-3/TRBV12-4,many,TGTGCCAGCAGTTTATTAACCGGGGTCGGTCAGCCCCAGCATTTT,CASSLLTGVGQPQHF
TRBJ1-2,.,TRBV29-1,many,TGCAGCGTTGACCCTCGAGTCGGCTACACCTTC,CSVDPRVGYTF
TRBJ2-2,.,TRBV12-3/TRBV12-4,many,TGTGCCAGCAGCCCACGGGGGCCCACCGGGGAGCTGTTTTTT,CASSPRGPTGELFF
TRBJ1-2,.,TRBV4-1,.,TGCGCCAGCAGCCAAGCGGGGGCGTCCGGCTACACCTTC,CASSQAGASGYTF
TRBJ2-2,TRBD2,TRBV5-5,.,TGTGCCAGCAATTCGTGGACTAGCGGGAGTAGGGCCGGGGAGCTGTTTTTT,CASNSWTSGSRAGELFF
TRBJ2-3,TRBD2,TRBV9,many,TGTGCCAGCAGTTGGACTAGCGGGAGGGCGCAAGATACGCAGTATTTT,CASSWTSGRAQDTQYF
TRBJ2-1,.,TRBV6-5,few,TGTGCCAGCAGTTCTAGCATGCGCAATGAGCAGTTCTTC,CASSSSMRNEQFF
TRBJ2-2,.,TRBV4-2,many,TGTGCCAGCAGCCAAGGAGACCCCACCGGGGAGCTGTTTTTT,CASSQGDPTGELFF
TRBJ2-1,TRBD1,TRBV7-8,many,TGTGCCAGCAGCCACAGGGGTTGGAATGAGCAGTTCTTC,CASSHRGWNEQFF